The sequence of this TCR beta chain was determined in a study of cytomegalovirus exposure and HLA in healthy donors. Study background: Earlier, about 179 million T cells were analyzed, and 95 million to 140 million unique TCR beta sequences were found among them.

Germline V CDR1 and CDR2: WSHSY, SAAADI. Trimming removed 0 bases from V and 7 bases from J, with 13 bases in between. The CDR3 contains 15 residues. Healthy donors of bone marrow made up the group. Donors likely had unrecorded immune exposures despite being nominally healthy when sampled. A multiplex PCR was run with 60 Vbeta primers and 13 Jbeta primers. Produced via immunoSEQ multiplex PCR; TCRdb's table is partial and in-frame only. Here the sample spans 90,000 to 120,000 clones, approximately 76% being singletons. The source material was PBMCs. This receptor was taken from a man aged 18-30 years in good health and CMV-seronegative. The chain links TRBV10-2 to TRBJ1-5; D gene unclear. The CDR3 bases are TGCGCCAGCAGTGAGTCTAGAGGAATGAGACAGCCCCAGCATTTT. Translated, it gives CASSESRGMRQPQHF.